The 6 T cell receptor beta chains below all came from one sample that was sequenced in a study of T cells after yellow fever vaccination. TCRdb independently ran MiXCR on the 5' RACE reads; one entry per CDR3 protein. The repertoire has 20,000 to 25,000 distinct CDR3 sequences, about 3.2% of them found once; the top ten carry 0.75% to 1%. This sample comprised PBMCs, either bulk or a sorted T-cell subset (CD4+, CD8+, memory, or dextramer-sorted; not recorded which), obtained 35 to 50 days after the first yellow fever vaccination. The receptors stem from a young man who received the YFV17D yellow fever vaccine.

This clonotype has at least ten counts. The chain couples TRBV6-5 to TRBJ1-6; D is unresolved. Germline CDR1 MNHEY, CDR2 SVGAGI. This CDR3 has 13 amino acids. Trimming removed 4 bases from V and 16 bases from J, with 17 bases in between. CDR3 region: CASSSHPDGKLHF. DNA of the CDR3: TGTGCCAGCAGTTCCCACCCCGACGGAAAACTCCACTTT.

As concerns this clonotype: An end of the junction differs from the germline gene, which may be a read error. As DNA, the CDR3 is TGTGCCATCAGCATATACCTCTTTGGAGGGTCCGGCAATGAGCAGTTCTTC. It is translated as CAISIYLFGGSGNEQFF. The rearrangement uses TRBV5-4 and TRBJ2-1; TRBD2 might be the D (6 bases). Germline CDR1 and CDR2: SGHNT and YYREEE (reference sequence). There are 17 residues in the CDR3.

The chain links TRBV5-1 to TRBJ2-2; D call uncertain. V gave up 4 bases and J gave up 1 base, with 8 bases separating them. Germline V gene lookup returns CDR1 SGHRS and CDR2 YFSETQ. The CDR3 contains 14 residues. CDR3 in DNA: TGCGCCAGCAGCCCAGGAATGAACACCGGGGAGCTGTTTTTT. Translation: CASSPGMNTGELFF.

This clonotype has a count of ten or more. V is TRBV30 and J is TRBJ2-1; a possible D gene is TRBD2 (6 bases). This CDR3 comprises 15 residues. Germline V gives CDR1 GTSNPN, CDR2 SVGIG (reference sequence). Trimming removed 0 bases at V and 6 bases at J, with 15 bases between. In DNA form, the CDR3 reads TGTGCCTGGAGTGTAGTGGAGGGAAGGGGCAATGAGCAGTTCTTC. Its translation is CAWSVVEGRGNEQFF.

This clonotype was recorded at least ten times. The gene calls are TRBV21-1 and TRBJ2-3; the D call in the table, TRBD1, was not verified against the DNA. TRBV21-1 is assigned pseudogene status. This CDR3 has 13 residues. The CDR3 DNA reads TGTGCCATAAGGGACAGCACGGCGAATACGCAGTATTTT. Protein sequence: CAIRDSTANTQYF.

This clonotype was recorded many times. The chain joins TRBV7-2 to TRBJ2-6; D is tentatively TRBD1 or TRBD2 (5 bases each). The CDR3 is made up of 15 amino acids. V was trimmed by 7 bases and J by 1 base, leaving 11 bases between them. Germline CDR1 and CDR2: SGHTA and FQGNSA. The CDR3 loop reads CASTYWGSGANVLTF. In DNA form, the CDR3 reads TGTGCCAGCACCTATTGGGGGTCTGGGGCCAACGTCCTGACTTTC.